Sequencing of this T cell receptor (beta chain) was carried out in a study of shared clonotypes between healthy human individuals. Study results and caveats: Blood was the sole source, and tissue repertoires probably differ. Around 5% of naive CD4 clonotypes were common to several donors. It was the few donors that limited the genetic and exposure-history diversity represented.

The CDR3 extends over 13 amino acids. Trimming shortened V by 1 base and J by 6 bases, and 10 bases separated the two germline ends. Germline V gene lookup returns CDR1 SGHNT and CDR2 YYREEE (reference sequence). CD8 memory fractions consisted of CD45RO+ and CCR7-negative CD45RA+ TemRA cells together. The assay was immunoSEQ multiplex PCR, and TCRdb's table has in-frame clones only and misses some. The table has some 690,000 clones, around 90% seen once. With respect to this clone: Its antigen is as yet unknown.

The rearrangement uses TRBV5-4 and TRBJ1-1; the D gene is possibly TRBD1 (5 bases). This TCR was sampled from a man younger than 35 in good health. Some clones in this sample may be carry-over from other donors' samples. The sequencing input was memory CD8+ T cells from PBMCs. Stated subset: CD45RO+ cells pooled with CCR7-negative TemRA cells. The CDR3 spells CASSLNGGAEAFF. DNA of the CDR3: TGTGCCAGCAGCTTGAATGGAGGGGCTGAAGCTTTCTTT.